One sample yielded the 27 T cell receptor beta chains listed below, sequenced in a study of T cell responses to AZD1222 COVID-19 vaccine. Clones were read by immunoSEQ multiplex PCR, and TCRdb kept only the in-frame ones, dropping some. The data show 150,000 or so clones, with more than 80% seen just once and 2.6% held by the top ten. The sequenced sample was peripheral blood, obtained on day 0 of AZD1222 vaccination. These receptors were taken from an adult in good health.

This clone was recorded once. The chain couples TRBV19 to TRBJ1-1; no definite D call. The V end was cut by 4 bases, the J end by 3 bases, with 12 bases between. Germline CDR1 is LNHDA and CDR2 is SQIVND (reference sequence). The CDR3 length is 14 residues. This chain's CDR3 is CASSTNVGYTEAFF. The CDR3 bases are TGTGCCAGTAGTACCAATGTAGGATACACTGAAGCTTTCTTT.

V usage is TRBV19 and J usage is TRBJ1-5, with 7 positions matching TRBD1. The trim removed 5 bases at V and 5 bases at J, leaving 6 bases unmatched. The CDR3 extends over 14 amino acids. CDR1 is LNHDA, CDR2 SQIVND, per germline (reference sequence). This chain's CDR3 is CASSGDSSYQPQHF. In DNA, the CDR3 is TGTGCCAGTAGTGGGGACAGTTCTTATCAGCCCCAGCATTTT. Complete variable domain (other parts from reference TRBV19 and TRBJ1-5): DGGITQSPKYLFRKEGQNVTLSCEQNLNHDAMYWYRQDPGQGLRLIYYSQIVNDFQKGDIAEGYSVSREKKESFPLTVTSAQKNPTAFYLCASSGDSSYQPQHFGDGTRLSIL.

This clone was detected once. J is TRBJ2-2 and V is TRBV4-1; perhaps TRBD2 as D (6 bases). The V end was cut by 3 bases, the J end by 7 bases, with 6 bases between. The germline CDR1 and CDR2 sequences are MGHRA and YSYEKL. The CDR3 sequence is 12 residues long. CDR3 region: CASSQGGGELFF. In DNA, the CDR3 is TGCGCCAGCAGCCAGGGGGGCGGGGAGCTGTTTTTT.

There are a few counts of this clone. The V call is TRBV19, the J call TRBJ2-4; D gene uncertain. The CDR3 covers 13 residues. Per the germline V gene, CDR1 is LNHDA and CDR2 is SQIVND (reference sequence). The ends were cut back, 5 bases at V and 3 bases at J, with 8 bases in the middle. This CDR3 reads CASSPWGKNIQYF. Written as DNA, the CDR3 is TGTGCCAGTAGTCCATGGGGCAAAAACATTCAGTACTTC.

This clone has only one observation. V usage is TRBV5-5 and J usage is TRBJ1-3; D is unclear. The CDR3 extends over 15 amino acids. The V end was cut by 4 bases, the J end by 2 bases, with 13 bases between. Germline loops: CDR1 SGHKS, CDR2 YYEKEE (reference sequence). CDR3 nucleotides: TGTGCCAGCAGCCCCAACAGCTTACCTGGAAACACCATATATTTT. Translating gives CASSPNSLPGNTIYF. Looking up the rest from reference TRBV5-5 and TRBJ1-3 gives the full variable domain: DAGVTQSPTHLIKTRGQQVTLRCSPISGHKSVSWYQQVLGQGPQFIFQYYEKEERGRGNFPDRFSARQFPNYSSELNVNALLLGDSALYLCASSPNSLPGNTIYFGEGSWLTVV.

The chain carries TRBV5-4 and TRBJ1-2, with D maybe TRBD1 (5 bases). Germline V gene sequence: CDR1 SGHNT, CDR2 YYREEE (reference sequence). V was clipped by 2 bases and J by 5 bases, with 13 bases between them. The CDR3 is made up of 14 amino acids. CDR3 nucleotide sequence: TGTGCCAGCAGCTTATCTGACAGCGCTTATGGCTACACCTTC. Protein: CASSLSDSAYGYTF.

This clone was counted once. The chain is built from TRBV18 and TRBJ2-5; 10 positions agree with TRBD2. The CDR3 length is 15 residues. CDR1 and CDR2 (germline): KGHSH, LQKENI. The V segment lost 3 bases and the J segment 4 bases; nucleotides outside the gene matches: 5. The CDR3: CASSPLAGVSETQYF. The CDR3 DNA reads as TGTGCCAGCTCACCGCTAGCGGGAGTGTCAGAGACCCAGTACTTC. Full variable domain (remainder filled in from reference TRBV18 and TRBJ2-5): NAGVMQNPRHLVRRRGQEARLRCSPMKGHSHVYWYRQLPEEGLKFMVYLQKENIIDESGMPKERFSAEFPKEGPSILRIQQVVRGDSAAYFCASSPLAGVSETQYFGPGTRLLVL.

The CDR3 loop is CASTPVGGLGNTEAFF. The CDR3 DNA reads TGTGCCAGCACCCCAGTGGGGGGGCTCGGAAACACTGAAGCTTTCTTT. The chain carries TRBV6-4 and TRBJ1-1; D perhaps matches TRBD1 (6 bases). The CDR3 runs to 16 residues. Germline V CDR1 and CDR2: MRHNA, SNTAGT. V was clipped by 7 bases and J by 2 bases, with 20 bases between them.

The rearrangement uses TRBV4-1 and TRBJ2-7, with D possibly matching TRBD1 (6 bases). Trimming pared 4 bases from V and 3 bases from J, leaving 13 bases between. CDR1 and CDR2 from the germline V gene are MGHRA and YSYEKL. The CDR3 has 14 residues. This chain's CDR3 is CASSRRDTDYEQYF. The CDR3 region has the DNA TGCGCCAGCAGCCGAAGGGACACCGACTACGAGCAGTACTTC.

The genes are TRBV18 and TRBJ1-2, with 8 nucleotides matching TRBD1. The germline V gene has CDR1 KGHSH and CDR2 LQKENI. The CDR3 covers 14 residues. With V trimmed by 5 bases and J by 8 bases, 10 bases remained unmatched. Here the CDR3 DNA reads TGTGCCAGCTCAGACGACAGGGGATCGGAAGGCTACACCTTC. Residues: CASSDDRGSEGYTF. Full variable domain (missing parts from reference TRBV18 and TRBJ1-2): NAGVMQNPRHLVRRRGQEARLRCSPMKGHSHVYWYRQLPEEGLKFMVYLQKENIIDESGMPKERFSAEFPKEGPSILRIQQVVRGDSAAYFCASSDDRGSEGYTFGSGTRLTVV.

The CDR3, as DNA: TGTGCCAGCAGTTTAGGCGGGGCTGCTCATGAGCAGTTCTTC. This gives the protein CASSLGGAAHEQFF. This chain joins TRBV28 and TRBJ2-1, with D possibly TRBD2 on 6 matching bases. Germline V gives CDR1 MDHEN, CDR2 SYDVKM. The length of the CDR3 is 14 residues. Trimming took 2 bases from V and 8 from J, leaving 13 bases between them.

Remarks on this clone: This same CDR3 is encoded by further DNA sequences in the sample. The chain uses TRBV18 and TRBJ1-6, with a weak D call TRBD1 (6 bases). V lost 1 base and J 8 bases, leaving 9 bases between the germline ends. Germline loops: CDR1 KGHSH, CDR2 LQKENI. The CDR3 has 14 amino acids. CDR3 sequence (DNA): TGTGCCAGCTCACCACAAGGGGGAGATTCACCCCTCCACTTT. It encodes CASSPQGGDSPLHF.

Here the CDR3 reads CASSFSGRVNEQFF. The CDR3 DNA is TGTGCCAGCAGCTTTAGCGGGAGAGTGAATGAGCAGTTCTTC. This sequence joins TRBV7-9 and TRBJ2-1; 9 nucleotides line up with TRBD2. Trimming cost V 3 bases and J 7 bases; bases outside gene matches: 4. The CDR3 contains 14 residues. CDR1 is SEHNR, CDR2 FQNEAQ, per germline (reference sequence).

Of note for this clone: The junction shows a germline mismatch at one end, possibly a read error. This chain joins TRBV5-8 and TRBJ1-4, with D unclear. The CDR3 covers 14 residues. In germline, CDR1 is SGHTS, CDR2 YDEGEE. The CDR3 loop is CASTLGSGREKLFF. The CDR3 bases are TGTGCCAGCACCTTGGGGAGTGGACGTGAAAAACTGTTTTTT.

The gene calls are TRBV10-3 and TRBJ2-7, with 7 bases fitting TRBD2. In germline, CDR1 is ENHRY, CDR2 SYGVKD. The V segment lost 3 bases and the J segment 2 bases; nucleotides outside the gene matches: 1. The CDR3 is 13 amino acids. CDR3 region: CAISDGRPYEQYF. The CDR3, as DNA: TGTGCCATCAGTGACGGGAGGCCCTACGAGCAGTACTTC.

The chain recombines TRBV6-5 with TRBJ2-5, with D perhaps TRBD1 (5 bases). The CDR3 spans 16 residues. V was pared by 4 bases and J by 1 base, with 16 bases between. CDR1 and CDR2 (germline): MNHEY, SVGAGI. CDR3 in DNA: TGTGCCAGCAGTTCCACATCCCGGACACCCCAAGAGACCCAGTACTTC. Translated: CASSSTSRTPQETQYF.

The chain employs TRBV7-2 and TRBJ2-7; possible D gene TRBD2, 7 bases. Germline V lookup: CDR1 SGHTA, CDR2 FQGNSA. This CDR3 is built from 15 residues. The V end lost 4 bases, the J end lost 2 bases, and 15 bases lay between the germline ends. CDR3 region: CASSSSGGAAYEQYF. DNA of the CDR3: TGTGCCAGCAGCTCGAGTGGGGGGGCCGCCTACGAGCAGTACTTC.

The rearrangement uses TRBV27 and TRBJ2-2, with TRBD2 as a possible D gene (5 bases). Germline V lookup: CDR1 MNHEY, CDR2 SMNVEV (reference sequence). The V end lost 6 bases, the J end lost 15 bases, and 23 bases lay between the germline ends. The length of the CDR3 is 14 residues. The chain's CDR3 is CASSLDQAPGKVFF. CDR3 sequence (DNA): TGTGCCAGCAGCTTAGACCAGGCACCGGGGAAGGTGTTTTTT.

The V gene is TRBV11-2, the J gene TRBJ2-6; maybe TRBD2 (6 bases). Per the germline V gene, CDR1 is SGHAT and CDR2 is FQNNGV. The V gene lost 5 bases and the J gene lost 4 bases, with 9 bases spanning the gap. The CDR3 consists of 14 residues. This chain's CDR3 is CASSRTTGANVLTF. The CDR3 DNA is TGTGCCAGCAGCAGGACTACAGGGGCCAACGTCCTGACTTTC.

The chain couples TRBV5-1 to TRBJ1-3; TRBD1 aligns across 7 bases. The CDR3 contains 16 residues. Losses at the gene ends were 2 bases for V and 0 bases for J; bases not matched to a gene: 5. Germline-derived CDR1 and CDR2 are SGHRS and YFSETQ. For the CDR3, the DNA is TGCGCCAGCAGCTTACAAGGGGGCCTCTCTGGAAACACCATATATTTT. Translating gives CASSLQGGLSGNTIYF.

The V and J genes are TRBV19 and TRBJ1-6, with 9 bases aligning to TRBD1. This CDR3 is 14 amino acids long. V lost 5 bases to trimming and J lost 8 bases; unmatched junction nucleotides: 4. Germline V lookup: CDR1 LNHDA, CDR2 SQIVND (reference sequence). The CDR3 bases are TGTGCCAGTAGTTATACAGGGGGCGATTCACCCCTCCACTTT. Its protein is CASSYTGGDSPLHF.

V usage is TRBV24-1 and J usage is TRBJ2-3; the match to TRBD2 covers 8 bases. CDR1 KGHDR and CDR2 SFDVKD come from the germline V gene. The CDR3 consists of 16 residues. V gave up 1 base and J gave up 2 bases; unmatched junction bases: 4. In DNA, the CDR3 is TGTGCCACCAGTGATTTAGCGGGAGTGTCCACAGATACGCAGTATTTT. It is translated as CATSDLAGVSTDTQYF.

This chain uses TRBV10-3 with TRBJ2-2; TRBD2 is a possible D gene (5 bases). CDR1 is ENHRY and CDR2 is SYGVKD in the germline V gene. The CDR3 has 14 amino acids. V was trimmed by 11 bases and J by 3 bases, leaving 16 bases between them. The CDR3 DNA sequence: TGTGCCGCAAGACGTAAGGAGGACACCGGGGAGCTGTTTTTT. It yields the protein CAARRKEDTGELFF.

The chain couples TRBV19 to TRBJ2-1, with 7 bases matching TRBD1. V shed 5 bases and J 8 bases; nucleotides not matched to a gene: 12. Germline V gives CDR1 LNHDA, CDR2 SQIVND (reference sequence). CDR3 length: 15 residues. This chain's CDR3 is CASSPDRNLVDEQFF. In DNA, the CDR3 is TGTGCCAGTAGTCCGGACAGGAACTTGGTTGATGAGCAGTTCTTC.

The chain couples TRBV7-2 to TRBJ2-7, with TRBD2 identical over 8 bases. The V segment lost 1 base and the J segment 3 bases; nucleotides outside the gene matches: 8. The CDR3 spans 16 residues. The germline V gene encodes CDR1 SGHTA and CDR2 FQGNSA. CDR3 DNA sequence: TGTGCCAGCAGCTTAGTAGGAGCGGGAGCCAGCTACGAGCAGTACTTC. This codes for CASSLVGAGASYEQYF.

This clone is classed as medium-sized. The DNA for the CDR3 is TGCGCCAGCAGCCAAGTAGGTGGGCTCGGGTACGAGCAGTACTTC. It is translated as CASSQVGGLGYEQYF. The V gene is TRBV4-1, the J gene TRBJ2-7; D remains ambiguous. The V end was cut by 1 base, the J end by 4 bases, with 14 bases between. CDR1 and CDR2 from the germline V gene are MGHRA and YSYEKL. The CDR3 contains 15 residues.

The rearrangement links TRBV29-1 to TRBJ2-7; D unclear. Trimming took 2 bases from V and 4 from J, leaving 6 bases between them. This CDR3 comprises 11 residues. Germline V lookup: CDR1 SQVTM, CDR2 ANQGSEA. CDR3 coding DNA: TGCAGCGTTGAATGGGCATACGAGCAGTACTTC. This translates into CSVEWAYEQYF.